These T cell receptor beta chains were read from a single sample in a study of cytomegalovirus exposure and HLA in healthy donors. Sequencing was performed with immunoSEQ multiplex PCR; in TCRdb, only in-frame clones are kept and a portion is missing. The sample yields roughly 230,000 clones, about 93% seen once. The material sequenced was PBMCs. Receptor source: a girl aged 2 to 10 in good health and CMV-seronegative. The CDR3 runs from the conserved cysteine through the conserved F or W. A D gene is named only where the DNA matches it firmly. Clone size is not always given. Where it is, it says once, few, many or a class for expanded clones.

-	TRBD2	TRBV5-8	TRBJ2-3	CASSFRGGDLTDTQYF	TGTGCCAGCAGCTTCCGGGGGGGCGATCTTACGGATACGCAGTATTTT
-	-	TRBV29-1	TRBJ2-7	CSVGEVLSSYEQYF	TGCAGCGTTGGGGAGGTTCTTAGCTCCTACGAGCAGTACTTC
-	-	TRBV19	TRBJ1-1	CASNQGPNRVMNTEAFF	TGTGCCAGTAATCAAGGACCCAACAGGGTCATGAACACTGAAGCTTTCTTT
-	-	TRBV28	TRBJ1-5	CASSTSNQPQHF	TGTGCCAGCAGCACAAGCAATCAGCCCCAGCATTTT
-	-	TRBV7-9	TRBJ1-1	CSSSLIGQMNTEAFF	TGTTCCAGCAGCTTAATAGGACAGATGAACACTGAAGCTTTCTTT
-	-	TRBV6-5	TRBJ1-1	CASSYVGGSTEAFF	TGTGCCAGCAGTTACGTCGGGGGGAGCACTGAAGCTTTCTTT
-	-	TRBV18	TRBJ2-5	CASSPRSDNPPQETQYF	TGTGCCAGCTCACCGAGATCCGACAACCCTCCACAAGAGACCCAGTACTTC
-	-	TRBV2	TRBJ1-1	CASIQGRLEAFF	TGTGCCAGCATCCAGGGAAGACTTGAAGCTTTCTTT
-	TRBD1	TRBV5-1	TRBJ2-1	CASSLGQGPYNEQFF	TGCGCCAGCAGCTTGGGACAGGGTCCCTACAATGAGCAGTTCTTC
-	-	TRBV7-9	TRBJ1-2	CASSPRGPSNYGYTF	TGTGCCAGCAGCCCCCGGGGTCCTTCTAACTATGGCTACACCTTC
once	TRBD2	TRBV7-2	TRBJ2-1	CASSPTGGPYNEQFF	TGTGCCAGCAGCCCGACGGGAGGGCCGTACAATGAGCAGTTCTTC
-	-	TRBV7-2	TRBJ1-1	CASSLGGIAEAFF	TGTGCCAGCAGCTTAGGGGGCATCGCTGAAGCTTTCTTT
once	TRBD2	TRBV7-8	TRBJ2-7	CASSLAASGFYEQYF	TGTGCCAGCAGCTTAGCGGCTAGCGGGTTCTACGAGCAGTACTTC
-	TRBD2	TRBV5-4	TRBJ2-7	CASSSPLAGGTYEQYF	TGTGCCAGCAGCTCCCCCCTAGCGGGAGGGACCTACGAGCAGTACTTC
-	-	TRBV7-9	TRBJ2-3	CASSLASVGGASTDTQYF	TGTGCCAGCAGCTTAGCGTCGGTTGGCGGAGCTAGCACAGATACGCAGTATTTT
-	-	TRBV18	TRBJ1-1	CASESGSGFGTEAFF	TGTGCCAGCGAGTCAGGATCGGGGTTCGGCACTGAAGCTTTCTTT
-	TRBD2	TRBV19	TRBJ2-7	CASSPRSTSLYEQYF	TGTGCCAGTAGTCCTAGGTCGACTAGCCTCTACGAGCAGTACTTC
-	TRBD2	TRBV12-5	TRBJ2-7	CASGSPERLAGPMEQYF	TGTGCTAGTGGTTCTCCAGAGAGACTAGCGGGCCCTATGGAGCAGTACTTC
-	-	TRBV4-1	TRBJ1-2	CASSQGEGYTF	TGCGCCAGCAGCCAAGGGGAGGGCTACACCTTC
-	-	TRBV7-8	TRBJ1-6	CASSDRQIHYNSPLHF	TGTGCCAGCAGCGACCGACAGATCCACTATAATTCACCCCTCCACTTT
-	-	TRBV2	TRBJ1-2	CASSDVSENGYTF	TGTGCCAGCAGTGACGTTTCAGAAAATGGCTACACCTTC
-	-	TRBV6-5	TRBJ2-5	CASILHTGRQETQYF	TGTGCCAGCATCCTCCATACAGGGCGGCAAGAGACCCAGTACTTC
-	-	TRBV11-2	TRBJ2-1	CASSLTSGLYNEQFF	TGTGCCAGCAGCCTAACAAGCGGGCTATACAATGAGCAGTTCTTC
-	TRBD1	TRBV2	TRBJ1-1	CASSGTGDIAFF	TGTGCCAGCAGTGGGACAGGGGATATAGCTTTCTTT
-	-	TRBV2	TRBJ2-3	CASRAGLDTDTQYF	TGTGCCAGCAGGGCGGGGTTGGACACAGATACGCAGTATTTT
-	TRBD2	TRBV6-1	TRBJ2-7	CASSEGGGDYSYEQYF	TGTGCCAGCAGTGAAGGGGGAGGGGACTACTCCTACGAGCAGTACTTC
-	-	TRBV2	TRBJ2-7	CASSAPHGNEQYF	TGTGCCAGCAGTGCCCCCCACGGTAACGAGCAGTACTTC
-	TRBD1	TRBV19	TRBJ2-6	CASRGLPGQGVAGANVLTF	TGTGCCAGTAGAGGATTACCGGGACAGGGGGTTGCTGGGGCCAACGTCCTGACTTTC
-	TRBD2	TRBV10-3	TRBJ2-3	CAISEAGGNTDTQYF	TGTGCCATCAGTGAGGCGGGGGGGAACACAGATACGCAGTATTTT
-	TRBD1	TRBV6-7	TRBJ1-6	CASSYVFGTGGRASPLHF	TGTGCCAGCAGTTACGTTTTTGGGACAGGGGGTCGGGCTTCACCCCTCCACTTT
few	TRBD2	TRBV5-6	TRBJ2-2	CASSLDSGGAVAGELFF	TGTGCCAGCAGCCTTGACAGCGGGGGGGCTGTGGCCGGGGAGCTGTTTTTT
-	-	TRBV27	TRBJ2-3	CASSRVSDTQYF	TGTGCCAGCAGTCGAGTGTCAGATACGCAGTATTTT
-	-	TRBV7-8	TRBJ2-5	CASSPGLLIGETQYF	TGTGCCAGCAGCCCGGGACTCCTGATCGGAGAGACCCAGTACTTC
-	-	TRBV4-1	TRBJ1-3	CASSQEGRPPGNTIYF	TGCGCCAGCAGCCAAGAGGGCAGGCCGCCTGGAAACACCATATATTTT
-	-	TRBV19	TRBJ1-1	CASGAGLVEAFF	TGTGCCAGTGGAGCGGGTTTGGTTGAAGCTTTCTTT